These T cell receptor beta chains were read from a single sample in a study of blood T cell repertoires in COVID-19. Assay used: immunoSEQ multiplex PCR; TCRdb lists only in-frame clones, some missing. The sample has some 160,000 clones, 86% seen once. The specimen sequenced was peripheral blood. The origin of the receptors is a woman aged 70 to 79 with acute or convalescent COVID-19. Each CDR3 is given with its conserved first and last residue. A D gene is named only where the DNA matches it firmly. Clone size is given for some rows only: seen once, a few or many times, or a class if the clone is expanded.

v_gene	j_gene	abundance	d_gene	CDR3aa	CDR3nt
TRBV27	TRBJ2-5	-	-	CASRPGVSETQYF	TGTGCCAGCAGGCCGGGTGTGTCGGAGACCCAGTACTTC
TRBV5-1	TRBJ2-3	-	-	CASSLVVGGGSTDTQYF	TGCGCCAGCAGCCTGGTGGTAGGAGGGGGCTCCACAGATACGCAGTATTTT
TRBV4-1	TRBJ1-2	once	TRBD1	CASSQDGTALGYTF	TGCGCCAGCAGCCAAGACGGGACAGCTCTTGGCTACACCTTC
TRBV7-8	TRBJ2-1	few	-	CASSLAGGLTSGLALNEQFF	TGTGCCAGCAGCTTAGCGGGGGGACTTACCTCAGGGCTAGCCCTCAATGAGCAGTTCTTC
TRBV7-9	TRBJ1-2	-	TRBD1	CASSLDTGANYGYTF	TGTGCCAGCAGCTTAGATACAGGGGCTAACTATGGCTACACCTTC
TRBV12-3/TRBV12-4	TRBJ2-7	once	-	CASSFYNSYEQYF	TGTGCCAGCAGTTTTTACAACTCCTACGAGCAGTACTTC
TRBV24-1	TRBJ2-3	-	TRBD2	CATSKPTSATDTQYF	TGTGCCACCAGTAAACCGACTAGCGCCACAGATACGCAGTATTTT
TRBV13	TRBJ2-4	-	-	CASSIELAKNIQYF	TGTGCCAGCAGCATAGAGCTAGCCAAAAACATTCAGTACTTC
TRBV7-8	TRBJ1-6	-	-	CASSRSDISSSYNSPLHF	TGTGCCAGCAGCCGCTCCGACATAAGCAGCTCCTATAATTCACCCCTCCACTTT
TRBV4-2	TRBJ1-4	-	TRBD1	CASSQKATGGSNEKLFF	TGTGCCAGCAGCCAAAAAGCGACAGGGGGCAGTAATGAAAAACTGTTTTTT
TRBV4-3	TRBJ1-2	-	-	CASSQGAGEGGVGGYTF	TGCGCCAGCAGCCAAGGCGCCGGGGAGGGGGGGGTAGGAGGCTACACCTTC
TRBV6-5	TRBJ2-2	-	-	CASSQPGGYTGELFF	TGTGCCAGCAGTCAACCGGGGGGCTACACCGGGGAGCTGTTTTTT
TRBV15	TRBJ2-2	-	-	CATSREKGSTGELFF	TGTGCCACCAGCAGAGAGAAAGGGAGCACCGGGGAGCTGTTTTTT
TRBV27	TRBJ2-7	-	-	CASSLQGSYEQYF	TGTGCCAGCAGTTTACAGGGTTCCTACGAGCAGTACTTC
TRBV3-1/TRBV3-2	TRBJ1-2	-	-	CASSQTGVGRPDGYTF	TGTGCCAGCAGCCAAACGGGGGTAGGGCGCCCCGATGGCTACACCTTC
TRBV6-2/TRBV6-3	TRBJ2-5	-	-	CASSQTWEAQETQYF	TGTGCCAGCAGTCAGACGTGGGAGGCTCAAGAGACCCAGTACTTC
TRBV19	TRBJ1-2	-	TRBD1	CASSWTGDYGYTF	TGTGCCAGTAGTTGGACAGGGGACTATGGCTACACCTTC
TRBV19	TRBJ2-2	-	TRBD1	CASSPGQGIAGELFF	TGTGCCAGTAGCCCCGGACAGGGGATCGCCGGGGAGCTGTTTTTT
TRBV7-2	TRBJ1-4	-	TRBD1	CASSRDRGNEKLFF	TGTGCCAGCAGCCGGGACAGGGGAAACGAAAAACTGTTTTTT
TRBV28	TRBJ1-5	-	-	CASSFSSRGNQPQHF	TGTGCCAGCAGTTTCTCCAGCAGGGGCAATCAGCCCCAGCATTTT
TRBV5-6	TRBJ2-6	-	-	CASGTSSGANVLTF	TGTGCCAGCGGTACAAGCTCTGGGGCCAACGTCCTGACTTTC
TRBV27	TRBJ1-1	once	-	CASKDYRPHTEAFF	TGTGCCAGCAAAGATTACAGGCCCCACACTGAAGCTTTCTTT
TRBV7-2	TRBJ1-2	-	-	CASSNRLRPPQVYGYTF	TGTGCCAGCAGCAACCGCCTGCGGCCGCCACAAGTCTATGGCTACACCTTC
TRBV18	TRBJ1-1	-	TRBD1	CASSRTGANTEAFF	TGTGCCAGCTCACGAACAGGGGCAAACACTGAAGCTTTCTTT
TRBV5-1	TRBJ1-6	-	-	CASSLNGQTSPLHF	TGCGCCAGCAGCTTGAATGGACAGACTTCACCCCTCCACTTT
TRBV27	TRBJ1-6	-	TRBD1	CASSLTGTVNSPLHF	TGTGCCAGCAGTTTAACTGGGACAGTTAATTCACCCCTCCACTTT
TRBV11-2	TRBJ2-5	-	-	CASSLAPRRQETQYF	TGTGCCAGCAGCTTAGCGCCCCGGAGACAAGAGACCCAGTACTTC
TRBV2	TRBJ1-5	-	TRBD1	CASNPRGPYQPQHF	TGTGCCAGCAACCCCAGGGGGCCCTATCAGCCCCAGCATTTT
TRBV18	TRBJ2-5	-	TRBD1	CASSQNPTGQETQYF	TGTGCCAGCTCACAAAACCCGACAGGGCAAGAGACCCAGTACTTC
TRBV10-3	TRBJ2-1	-	-	CAISESGRDEQFF	TGTGCCATCAGTGAGTCGGGGAGAGATGAGCAGTTCTTC
TRBV18	TRBJ1-5	-	TRBD1	CASSLGQNQPQHF	TGTGCCAGCTCACTGGGACAGAATCAGCCCCAGCATTTT
TRBV7-2	TRBJ2-1	-	TRBD2	CASTRSGGGKNEQFF	TGTGCCAGCACCAGAAGCGGGGGGGGTAAAAATGAGCAGTTCTTC
TRBV3-1/TRBV3-2	TRBJ2-7	-	-	CASSQERDYEQYF	TGTGCCAGCAGCCAAGAACGGGACTACGAGCAGTACTTC
TRBV7-8	TRBJ1-3	-	TRBD1	CASSLGGGKGNTIYF	TGTGCCAGCAGCTTAGGAGGGGGCAAGGGAAACACCATATATTTT
TRBV9	TRBJ1-2	-	-	CASSLPVYGYTF	TGTGCCAGCAGCCTCCCGGTCTATGGCTACACCTTC
TRBV6-5	TRBJ1-1	-	TRBD1	CASSRGQLTEAFF	TGTGCCAGCAGTCGGGGACAGCTCACTGAAGCTTTCTTT
TRBV18	TRBJ1-2	few	TRBD1	CASSLRGRTGRDYGYTF	TGTGCCAGCTCCCTAAGGGGGCGGACAGGGAGAGACTATGGCTACACCTTC
TRBV7-2	TRBJ1-2	-	-	CASSPTGQPSNYGYTF	TGTGCCAGCAGCCCTACAGGACAGCCTTCTAACTATGGCTACACCTTC
TRBV7-2	TRBJ2-3	-	TRBD2	CASSPRRGGEVDPDTQYF	TGTGCCAGCAGCCCCCGCCGGGGGGGGGAAGTTGATCCAGATACGCAGTATTTT
TRBV3-1/TRBV3-2	TRBJ1-2	-	TRBD1	CASSQRTRRQGKGYGYTF	TGTGCCAGCAGCCAACGCACCCGAAGACAGGGAAAAGGGTATGGCTACACCTTC
TRBV4-3	TRBJ1-4	once	-	CASSQLQGTNEKLFF	TGCGCCAGCAGCCAACTACAGGGCACTAATGAAAAACTGTTTTTT
TRBV18	TRBJ2-5	-	TRBD1	CASSPPVGDRARDRSKETQYF	TGTGCCAGCTCACCACCGGTCGGGGACAGAGCTAGAGATCGGAGTAAAGAGACCCAGTACTTC